The T cell receptor (beta chain) described here comes from a study of blood T cell repertoires in COVID-19. Overall study: The analysed material was cDNA or gDNA that came from T cells, B-cell-depleted T cells, or PBMCs.

Per the original data handling: By means of reference gene primer amplification, nucleated cell counts were estimated. Sequenced by immunoSEQ multiplex PCR; TCRdb stores in-frame clones only, minus some. That table gives V, J and clone size, and the DNA gave D and trimming. The table records around 260,000 clones, approximately 90% of them present only once. Germline loops: CDR1 SQVTM, CDR2 ANQGSEA. The CDR3 consists of 18 residues. Unmatched junction bases numbered 11, after V lost 4 bases and J lost 2 bases. This receptor was obtained from a man aged 30 to 39 with acute or convalescent COVID-19. Sequencing was performed on peripheral blood. V gene TRBV29-1 combines with J gene TRBJ2-3; TRBD2 matches at 14 bases. The CDR3, as DNA: TGCAGCGTTGGCGTCCTCGGACTAGCGGGGGGACACACAGATACGCAGTATTTT. This codes for CSVGVLGLAGGHTDTQYF.